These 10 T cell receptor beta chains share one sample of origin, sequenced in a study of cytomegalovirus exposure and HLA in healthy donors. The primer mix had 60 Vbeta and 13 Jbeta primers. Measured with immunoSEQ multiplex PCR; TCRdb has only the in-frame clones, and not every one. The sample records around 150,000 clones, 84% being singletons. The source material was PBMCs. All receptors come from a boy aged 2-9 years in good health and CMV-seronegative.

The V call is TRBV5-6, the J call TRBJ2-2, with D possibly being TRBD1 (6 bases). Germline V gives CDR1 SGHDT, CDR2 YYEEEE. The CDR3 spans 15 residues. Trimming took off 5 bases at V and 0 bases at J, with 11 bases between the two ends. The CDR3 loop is CASSRDIPNTGELFF. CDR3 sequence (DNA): TGTGCCAGCAGTCGGGACATACCGAACACCGGGGAGCTGTTTTTT.

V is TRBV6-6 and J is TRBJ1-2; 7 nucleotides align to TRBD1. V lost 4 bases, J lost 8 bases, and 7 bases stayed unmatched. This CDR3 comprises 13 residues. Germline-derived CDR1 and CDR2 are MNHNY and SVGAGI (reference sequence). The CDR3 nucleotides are TGTGCCAGCAGTTTCATACAGGGGTACGGCTACACCTTC. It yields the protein CASSFIQGYGYTF.

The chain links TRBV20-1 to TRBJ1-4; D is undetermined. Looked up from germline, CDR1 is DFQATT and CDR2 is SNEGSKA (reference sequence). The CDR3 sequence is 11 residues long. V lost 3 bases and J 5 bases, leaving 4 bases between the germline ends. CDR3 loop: CSARRNEKLFF. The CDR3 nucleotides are TGCAGTGCTAGGCGGAATGAAAAACTGTTTTTT.

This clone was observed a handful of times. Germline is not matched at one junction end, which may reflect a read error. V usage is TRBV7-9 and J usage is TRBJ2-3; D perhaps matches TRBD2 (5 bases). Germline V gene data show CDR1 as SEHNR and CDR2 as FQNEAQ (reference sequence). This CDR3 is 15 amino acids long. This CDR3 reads CSSIKGDRGTDTQYF. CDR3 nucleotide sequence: TGTTCCAGCATCAAGGGAGACCGAGGGACAGATACGCAGTATTTT.

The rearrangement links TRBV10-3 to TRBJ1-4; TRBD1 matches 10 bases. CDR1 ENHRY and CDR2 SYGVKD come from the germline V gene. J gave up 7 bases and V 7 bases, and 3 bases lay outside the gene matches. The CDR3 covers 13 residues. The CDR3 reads CAIKGQGGEKLFF. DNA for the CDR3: TGTGCCATCAAAGGACAGGGGGGTGAAAAACTGTTTTTT.

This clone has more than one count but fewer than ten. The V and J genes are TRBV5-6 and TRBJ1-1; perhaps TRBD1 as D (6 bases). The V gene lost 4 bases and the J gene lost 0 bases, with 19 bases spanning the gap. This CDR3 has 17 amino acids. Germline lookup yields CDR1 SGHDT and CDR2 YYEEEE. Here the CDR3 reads CASSGGKGRQMNTEAFF. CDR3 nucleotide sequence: TGTGCCAGCAGCGGGGGCAAGGGAAGACAAATGAACACTGAAGCTTTCTTT.

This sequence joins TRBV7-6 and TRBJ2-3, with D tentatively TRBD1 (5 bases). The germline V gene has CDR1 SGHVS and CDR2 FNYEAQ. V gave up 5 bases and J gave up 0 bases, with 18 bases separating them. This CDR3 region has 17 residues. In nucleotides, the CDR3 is TGTGCCAGCAGCCCGCAGGGATCCTTTCTTAGCACAGATACGCAGTATTTT. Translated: CASSPQGSFLSTDTQYF.

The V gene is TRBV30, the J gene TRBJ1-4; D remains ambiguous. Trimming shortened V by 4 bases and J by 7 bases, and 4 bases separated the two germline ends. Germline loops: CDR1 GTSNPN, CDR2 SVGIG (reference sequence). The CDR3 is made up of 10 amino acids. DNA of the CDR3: TGTGCCTGGATGCGTGAAAAACTGTTTTTT. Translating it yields CAWMREKLFF.

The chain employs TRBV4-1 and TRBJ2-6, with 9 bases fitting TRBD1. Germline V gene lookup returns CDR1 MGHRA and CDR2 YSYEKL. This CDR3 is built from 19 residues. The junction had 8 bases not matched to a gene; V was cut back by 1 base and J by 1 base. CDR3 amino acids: CASSQGGRTGVSGANVLTF. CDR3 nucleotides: TGCGCCAGCAGCCAAGGTGGCCGGACAGGGGTTTCTGGGGCCAACGTCCTGACTTTC.

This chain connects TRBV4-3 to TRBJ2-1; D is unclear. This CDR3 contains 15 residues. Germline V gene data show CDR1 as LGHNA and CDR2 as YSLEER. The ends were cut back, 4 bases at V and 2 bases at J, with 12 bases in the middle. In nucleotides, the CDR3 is TGCGCCAGCAGCCGTATTTTAGGAGCCTACAATGAGCAGTTCTTC. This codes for CASSRILGAYNEQFF.